These 9 T cell receptor beta chains originate from one sample sequenced in a study of cytomegalovirus exposure and HLA in healthy donors. The PCR made use of 60 Vbeta and 13 Jbeta primers. Profiling relied on immunoSEQ multiplex PCR, and the TCRdb table lists in-frame clones only, not all of them. The sample has under 200,000 clones, 60% to 85% seen once. The specimen was PBMCs. The origin of the receptors is a woman in her 40s in good health and CMV-seronegative.

CDR3 region: CASSRDSASPLHF. As DNA, the CDR3 is TGTGCCAGCAGTAGGGACAGCGCTTCACCCCTCCACTTT. This chain joins TRBV6-5 and TRBJ1-6; TRBD1 matches at 7 bases. CDR3 length: 13 amino acids. Germline CDR1 reads MNHEY; CDR2 reads SVGAGI. V shed 5 bases, J shed 9 bases, and the junction held 4 bases outside the gene matches.

V and J are TRBV6-5 and TRBJ1-2; tentatively, D is TRBD1 (5 bases). Germline CDR1 reads MNHEY; CDR2 reads SVGAGI. CDR3 length: 14 residues. Trimming stripped 0 bases from V and 4 bases from J, with 9 bases between. In DNA form, the CDR3 reads TGTGCCAGCAGTTACTCGGAGGGACCCTATGGCTACACCTTC. Protein sequence: CASSYSEGPYGYTF.

This clone has only one observation. The chain joins TRBV19 to TRBJ1-1; TRBD1 aligns across 7 bases. The CDR3 has 13 residues. Trimming cost V 5 bases and J 3 bases; bases outside gene matches: 3. The germline CDR1 and CDR2 sequences are LNHDA and SQIVND (reference sequence). The CDR3 here is CASSGQGDTEAFF. DNA for the CDR3: TGTGCCAGTAGTGGGCAGGGGGACACTGAAGCTTTCTTT.

The genes are TRBV6-6 and TRBJ2-7; TRBD1 agrees at 7 bases. The CDR3 runs to 16 residues. The germline gives CDR1 MNHNY, CDR2 SVGAGI (reference sequence). J gave up 3 bases and V 0 bases, and 8 bases lay outside the gene matches. The CDR3 sequence: CASSYSLARGNYEQYF. The CDR3 DNA sequence: TGTGCCAGCAGTTACTCTTTAGCCAGGGGGAACTACGAGCAGTACTTC.

The genes are TRBV7-9 and TRBJ1-2, with 8 bases identical to TRBD1. The V gene end was trimmed by 2 bases and the J gene end by 7 bases; junction bases not matched to a gene: 6. The CDR3 loop spans 14 amino acids. Germline V lookup: CDR1 SEHNR, CDR2 FQNEAQ (reference sequence). This CDR3 is CASSLHSRGLGYTF. For the CDR3, the DNA is TGTGCCAGCAGCTTACATTCCAGGGGGCTTGGCTACACCTTC.

This chain links TRBV5-3 with TRBJ1-2, with TRBD1 matching 10 bases. TRBV5-3 is reported as an ORF; its role is uncertain. V gave up 5 bases and J gave up 6 bases; unmatched junction bases: 7. The CDR3 sequence is 14 residues long. For the CDR3, the DNA is TGTGCCAGAAGTCCCCGGACAGGGGGAAATGGCTACACCTTC. Amino acid sequence: CARSPRTGGNGYTF.

This clone has just one count. The J gene is TRBJ2-7, the V gene TRBV6-5, with D possibly matching TRBD2 (6 bases). Trimming took 6 bases from V and 0 from J, leaving 15 bases between them. Germline V gene data show CDR1 as MNHEY and CDR2 as SVGAGI. This CDR3 comprises 15 residues. CDR3 in amino acids: CASRGRGSPSYEQYF. The CDR3 coding sequence is TGTGCCAGCAGAGGTCGGGGGAGTCCCTCCTACGAGCAGTACTTC.

The genes are TRBV6-5 and TRBJ1-2; 12 bases line up with TRBD1. The V and J ends lost 2 bases and 3 bases, in that order; junction bases with no gene match: 4. CDR3 length: 16 residues. Germline assignment: CDR1 MNHEY and CDR2 SVGAGI. The CDR3: CASSYEGTGGDYGYTF. The CDR3 DNA is TGTGCCAGCAGTTACGAGGGGACAGGGGGCGACTATGGCTACACCTTC.

The rearrangement uses TRBV28 and TRBJ2-3; D call uncertain. CDR1 is MDHEN and CDR2 is SYDVKM in the germline V gene. CDR3 length: 14 amino acids. V lost 6 bases to trimming and J lost 1 base, with 11 bases between them. Here the CDR3 reads CASRTPLGTDTQYF. CDR3 nucleotides: TGTGCCAGCAGGACCCCCCTAGGCACAGATACGCAGTATTTT.